One TCR beta chain is described in this entry. The antigen is unknown. Clones were read by immunoSEQ multiplex PCR, and TCRdb kept only the in-frame ones, dropping some. Among some 120,000 clones listed, around 90% were seen once. This CDR3 is built from 16 residues. V was shortened by 6 bases and J by 1 base, with 13 bases between the two germline ends. CDR1 is MDHEN and CDR2 is SYDVKM in the germline V gene. These data originate in a study of T cell responses to AZD1222 COVID-19 vaccine. General study findings and limits: In a largely white British group with more females than males, clonal diversity was possibly underestimated. Of spike-specific TCRs, nearly half reportedly target regions left unmutated in variants. The repertoires were collected only after the peak T cell response.

The sequence was obtained from an adult in good health. The chain joins TRBV28 to TRBJ1-6; maybe TRBD1 (5 bases). Sequenced here: peripheral blood, sampled on day 0 of AZD1222 vaccination. The CDR3 loop reads CASRQGTPSYNSPLHF. The CDR3 bases are TGTGCCAGCAGGCAAGGGACTCCTTCCTATAATTCACCCCTCCACTTT.